This T cell receptor beta chain emerged from a study of T cells in Graves' hyperthyroidism and ophthalmopathy. RNA transcripts yielded amplified TCR beta CDR3 regions. First-round RT-PCR with HTBI primers amplified the TCR CDR3 region. TCRdb reprocessed the multiplex PCR reads via MiXCR and lists one record per CDR3 protein. Found here are roughly 700,000 distinct CDR3 sequences, around 13% of them singletons; the top ten hold roughly 10%. The sample holds many counts of this clonotype. After removal of 4 bases from V and 8 bases from J, the junction contained 5 bases not matched to a gene. Germline V gene sequence: CDR1 SNHLY, CDR2 FYNNEI. This CDR3 region has 13 residues.

The sequencing input was blood. This clonotype originated in a woman between 18 and 29 years old with Graves' hyperthyroidism. The rearrangement joins TRBV2 to TRBJ2-3; 8 nucleotides line up with TRBD1. The DNA of the CDR3 is TGTGCCAGCAGTGGACAACAGGGGGTTACGCAGTATTTT. This encodes CASSGQQGVTQYF. The full variable domain, completed using reference TRBV2 and TRBJ2-3, is EPEVTQTPSHQVTQMGQEVILRCVPISNHLYFYWYRQILGQKVEFLVSFYNNEISEKSEIFDDQFSVERPDGSNFTLKIRSTKLEDSAMYFCASSGQQGVTQYFGPGTRLTVL.